These 24 T cell receptor beta chains were all obtained from the same sample, sequenced in a study of identical twins. A single record per CDR3 protein comes from TCRdb applying MiXCR to the 5' RACE reads. The data show around 1.7 million distinct CDR3 sequences, 25% to 35% seen once. Sequences were obtained from cord blood. The source of these receptors is a newborn girl in good health.

The V call is TRBV19, the J call TRBJ2-3; 13 bases map to TRBD2. Germline assignment: CDR1 LNHDA and CDR2 SQIVND (reference sequence). After removal of 7 bases from V and 1 base from J, the junction contained 5 bases not matched to a gene. The CDR3 consists of 16 residues. DNA for the CDR3: TGTGCCAGTAATGGACTAGCGGGAGTGGGCACAGATACGCAGTATTTT. Translated, it gives CASNGLAGVGTDTQYF. The full variable domain, its missing parts supplied by reference TRBV19 and TRBJ2-3, is DGGITQSPKYLFRKEGQNVTLSCEQNLNHDAMYWYRQDPGQGLRLIYYSQIVNDFQKGDIAEGYSVSREKKESFPLTVTSAQKNPTAFYLCASNGLAGVGTDTQYFGPGTRLTVL.

A note on this clonotype: The germline gene is not matched at one end of the junction; a read error may be the cause. V and J are TRBV5-1 and TRBJ2-5; D is possibly TRBD2 (6 bases). The CDR3 contains 13 residues. Germline values: CDR1 SGHRS, CDR2 YFSETQ. CDR3 bases: TGCGCCAGCAGCGGAGGGACTGAAGAGACCCAGTCCTTC. Its protein is CASSGGTEETQSF.

The chain links TRBV10-1 to TRBJ2-3; D is unclear. Germline assignment: CDR1 WNHNN and CDR2 SYGVQD (reference sequence). V lost 5 bases to trimming and J lost 0 bases, with 15 bases between them. There are 16 residues in the CDR3. In nucleotides, the CDR3 is TGCGCCAGCAGTATGAGAGGTGGACCTAGCACAGATACGCAGTATTTT. It is translated as CASSMRGGPSTDTQYF.

This clonotype was counted only a few times. The chain is built from TRBV15 and TRBJ1-2, with D unresolved. The CDR3 is 15 amino acids. Between the trimmed V and J ends, which lost 4 bases and 4 bases, there was a span of 16 bases. The germline V gene encodes CDR1 LNHNV and CDR2 YYDKDF (reference sequence). As DNA, the CDR3 is TGTGCCACCAGCATGCCTGACCGGGCCGTCTATGGCTACACCTTC. Its protein product is CATSMPDRAVYGYTF.

This chain joins TRBV3-1 and TRBJ2-7; 9 positions match TRBD1. CDR3 length: 16 amino acids. With V trimmed by 2 bases and J by 2 bases, 7 bases remained unmatched. Germline CDR1 reads LGHDT; CDR2 reads YNNKEL (reference sequence). The CDR3 is CASSQRGGQGPYEQYF. CDR3 nucleotides: TGTGCCAGCAGCCAACGAGGGGGACAGGGCCCCTACGAGCAGTACTTC.

The chain recombines TRBV27 with TRBJ2-5; D unresolved. The end of the DNA aligns better with TRBJ2-7, so the J call may be wrong. Germline loops: CDR1 MNHEY, CDR2 SMNVEV (reference sequence). The CDR3 contains 16 residues. CDR3 region: CASSSLSKPNFYEQYF. In DNA form, the CDR3 reads TGTGCCAGCAGTTCATTATCTAAGCCTAACTTCTACGAGCAGTACTTC.

This clonotype has ten or more counts. The V gene is TRBV20-1, the J gene TRBJ2-1; 10 bases align to TRBD2. V shed 3 bases, J shed 0 bases, and the junction held 2 bases outside the gene matches. The germline gives CDR1 DFQATT, CDR2 SNEGSKA (reference sequence). The CDR3 spans 15 residues. The CDR3 region is CSARASGGSYNEQFF. CDR3 sequence (DNA): TGCAGTGCTAGGGCTAGCGGGGGCTCCTACAATGAGCAGTTCTTC.

V is TRBV20-1 and J is TRBJ2-7; 7 nucleotides align to TRBD2. With 0 bases clipped from V and 7 bases from J, the junction kept 12 bases outside the gene matches. Germline CDR1 DFQATT, CDR2 SNEGSKA (reference sequence). This CDR3 region has 15 residues. Here the CDR3 reads CSARDGGGVYNEQYF. CDR3 bases: TGCAGTGCTAGAGATGGGGGGGGTGTTTACAATGAGCAGTACTTC.

This clonotype has only a few counts. The chain recombines TRBV20-1 with TRBJ2-1; tentatively, D is TRBD2 (5 bases). The CDR3 is 13 residues long. V lost 6 bases and J 2 bases, leaving 11 bases between the germline ends. Germline V gives CDR1 DFQATT, CDR2 SNEGSKA (reference sequence). CDR3 sequence (DNA): TGCAGTGCCCCGGACTGGCCCTACAATGAGCAGTTCTTC. This sequence encodes CSAPDWPYNEQFF.

In this sample, this clonotype turned up many times. The J gene is TRBJ2-6, the V gene TRBV9; D gene unclear. Germline V gene sequence: CDR1 SGDLS, CDR2 YYNGEE. Trimming pared 0 bases from V and 0 bases from J, leaving 4 bases between. This CDR3 is 15 amino acids long. CDR3 sequence: CASSVGSSGANVLTF. The CDR3 bases are TGTGCCAGCAGCGTAGGAAGCTCTGGGGCCAACGTCCTGACTTTC.

The chain has TRBV10-3 and TRBJ2-7; the match to TRBD2 covers 10 bases. This CDR3 is 16 amino acids long. Trimming at V came to 3 bases and at J to 5 bases, leaving 10 bases not matched to a gene. CDR1 ENHRY and CDR2 SYGVKD come from the germline V gene. CDR3 in DNA: TGTGCCATCAGTGAAAGAGCGGGAGGGTCGGAAAACGAGCAGTACTTC. Amino acids: CAISERAGGSENEQYF.

This clonotype was detected ten times or more. As DNA, the CDR3 is TGTGCCAGCAGTGGGGGGAATGACTATGGCTACACCTTC. It yields the protein CASSGGNDYGYTF. The V and J genes are TRBV25-1 and TRBJ1-2; D is possibly TRBD1 (5 bases). Trimming stripped 4 bases from V and 3 bases from J, with 9 bases between. CDR1 MGHDK and CDR2 SYGVNS come from the germline V gene. The CDR3 is made up of 13 amino acids.

V is TRBV9 and J is TRBJ2-1; TRBD2 is a possible D gene (6 bases). The length of the CDR3 is 15 residues. Germline V gene sequence: CDR1 SGDLS, CDR2 YYNGEE. V lost 6 bases and J lost 0, with 13 bases in between. CDR3 nucleotides: TGTGCCAGCACCCCAACGGGGGACTCCTACAATGAGCAGTTCTTC. Translation gives CASTPTGDSYNEQFF. Full variable domain (missing parts from reference TRBV9 and TRBJ2-1): DSGVTQTPKHLITATGQRVTLRCSPRSGDLSVYWYQQSLDQGLQFLIQYYNGEERAKGNILERFSAQQFPDLHSELNLSSLELGDSALYFCASTPTGDSYNEQFFGPGTRLTVL.

V is TRBV28 and J is TRBJ1-2; possibly TRBD1 for D (5 bases). Germline values: CDR1 MDHEN, CDR2 SYDVKM. The CDR3 spans 12 residues. Trimming cost V 8 bases and J 8 bases, with 15 bases left between them. The CDR3 nucleotides are TGTGCCAGCGCGGACGGGACCTTGGGCTACACCTTC. It encodes CASADGTLGYTF.

In its sample, this clonotype was seen many times. The chain recombines TRBV2 with TRBJ2-1; perhaps TRBD1 as D (6 bases). V lost 4 bases to trimming and J lost 6 bases, with 10 bases between them. The CDR3 runs to 13 residues. Germline loops: CDR1 SNHLY, CDR2 FYNNEI. CDR3 nucleotides: TGTGCCAGCAGTGGGGGCAGGGGCAATGAGCAGTTCTTC. Its protein product is CASSGGRGNEQFF.

This clonotype came up once. V usage is TRBV6-1 and J usage is TRBJ1-2; no clear D. With 5 bases removed from V and 1 base from J, the gap between germline ends came to 8 bases. The CDR3 spans 13 residues. The germline V gene has CDR1 MNHNS and CDR2 SASEGT. The CDR3 reads CASSWEGNYGYTF. CDR3 DNA: TGTGCCAGCAGTTGGGAGGGTAACTATGGCTACACCTTC.

This clonotype came up a few times. The chain combines TRBV18 with TRBJ2-3; TRBD1 agrees at 9 bases. This CDR3 comprises 17 residues. After removal of 1 base from V and 4 bases from J, the junction contained 9 bases not matched to a gene. Germline V gene sequence: CDR1 KGHSH, CDR2 LQKENI. The CDR3 nucleotides are TGTGCCAGCTCACCACGTAATCTGGGACAGGGTTCAGATACGCAGTATTTT. Its protein is CASSPRNLGQGSDTQYF.

This clonotype was counted many times. The chain carries TRBV12-3 or TRBV12-4 and TRBJ2-7; TRBD1 matches 7 bases. CDR3 length equals 14 residues. Trimming at V came to 8 bases and at J to 0 bases, leaving 7 bases not matched to a gene. CDR3 protein: CASPPGQNSYEQYF. The CDR3 DNA reads TGTGCCAGCCCTCCGGGACAGAACTCCTACGAGCAGTACTTC.

This CDR3 is CSASLAPTNEKLFF. CDR3 DNA: TGCAGTGCTAGCCTAGCTCCAACTAATGAAAAACTGTTTTTT. The V gene is TRBV20-1, the J gene TRBJ1-4; D is ambiguous. V was shortened by 3 bases and J by 0 bases, with 8 bases between the two germline ends. This CDR3 is built from 14 residues. Germline V lookup: CDR1 DFQATT, CDR2 SNEGSKA (reference sequence).

J is TRBJ1-1 and V is TRBV2; 7 bases match TRBD1. Germline CDR1 reads SNHLY; CDR2 reads FYNNEI. CDR3 length: 12 amino acids. The junction had 4 bases not matched to a gene; V was cut back by 9 bases and J by 3 bases. CDR3 sequence (DNA): TGTGCCAGAGGGGGCTTGGACACTGAAGCTTTCTTT. Translation gives CARGGLDTEAFF.

V gene TRBV20-1 combines with J gene TRBJ2-1; TRBD2 aligns across 8 bases. The CDR3 sequence is 13 residues long. V shed 6 bases and J 8 bases; nucleotides not matched to a gene: 9. CDR1 DFQATT and CDR2 SNEGSKA come from the germline V gene (reference sequence). As DNA, the CDR3 is TGCAGTGCAGGCCCACTAGCGGCCTATGAGCAGTTCTTC. It codes for CSAGPLAAYEQFF.

In the case of this clonotype: A much bigger clone sits one base away, suggesting this may be a read error. V usage is TRBV6-1 and J usage is TRBJ2-1, with D hard to call. CDR3 length: 13 residues. V was pared by 4 bases and J by 0 bases, with 4 bases between. The germline V gene encodes CDR1 MNHNS and CDR2 SASEGT. CDR3 DNA sequence: TGTGCCAGCAGTGTACACTCCTACAATGAGCAGTTCTTC. Its translation: CASSVHSYNEQFF.

V usage is TRBV28 and J usage is TRBJ2-3; 8 bases match TRBD2. Germline V gene data show CDR1 as MDHEN and CDR2 as SYDVKM. V gave up 3 bases and J gave up 0 bases; unmatched junction bases: 11. The length of the CDR3 is 18 residues. CDR3 sequence (DNA): TGTGCCAGCAGTTTCGGGACTAGACTACGCTCTAGCACAGATACGCAGTATTTT. This sequence encodes CASSFGTRLRSSTDTQYF. The complete variable domain, with remaining parts taken from reference TRBV28 and TRBJ2-3, reads DVKVTQSSRYLVKRTGEKVFLECVQDMDHENMFWYRQDPGLGLRLIYFSYDVKMKEKGDIPEGYSVSREKKERFSLILESASTNQTSMYLCASSFGTRLRSSTDTQYFGPGTRLTVL.

This clonotype occurred a few times. V gene TRBV28 combines with J gene TRBJ2-1, with TRBD1 identical over 8 bases. CDR1 and CDR2 (germline): MDHEN, SYDVKM. The CDR3 has 14 amino acids. V trimming: 7 bases; J trimming: 7 bases; junction bases outside the gene matches: 9. The CDR3 sequence: CASIPGQAHNEQFF. The CDR3 DNA is TGTGCCAGCATTCCGGGACAGGCACATAATGAGCAGTTCTTC.